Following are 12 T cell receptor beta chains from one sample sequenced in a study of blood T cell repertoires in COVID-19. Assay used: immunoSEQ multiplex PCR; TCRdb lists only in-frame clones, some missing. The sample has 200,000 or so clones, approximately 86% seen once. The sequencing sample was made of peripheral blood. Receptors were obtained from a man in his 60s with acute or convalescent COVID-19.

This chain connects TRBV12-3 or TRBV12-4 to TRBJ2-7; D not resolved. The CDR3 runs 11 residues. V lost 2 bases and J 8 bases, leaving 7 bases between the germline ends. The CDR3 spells CASSLMEQQYF. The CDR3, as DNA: TGTGCCAGCAGTTTAATGGAGCAGCAGTACTTC.

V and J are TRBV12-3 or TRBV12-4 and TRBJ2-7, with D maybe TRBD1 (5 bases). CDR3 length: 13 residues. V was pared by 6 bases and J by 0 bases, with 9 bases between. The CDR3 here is CASRPDSSYEQYF. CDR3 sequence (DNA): TGTGCCAGCAGGCCCGACAGCTCCTACGAGCAGTACTTC.

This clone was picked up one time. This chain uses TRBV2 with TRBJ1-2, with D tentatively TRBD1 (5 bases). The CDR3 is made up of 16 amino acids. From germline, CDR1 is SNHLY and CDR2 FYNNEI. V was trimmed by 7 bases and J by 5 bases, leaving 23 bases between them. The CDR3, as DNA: TGTGCCAGCATTGAGTCCCGGACATGGGTTTTTTATGGCTACACCTTC. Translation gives CASIESRTWVFYGYTF.

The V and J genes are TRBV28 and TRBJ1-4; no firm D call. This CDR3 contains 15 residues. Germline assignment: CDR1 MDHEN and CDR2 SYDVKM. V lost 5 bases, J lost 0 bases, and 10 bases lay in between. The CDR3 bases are TGTGCCAGCAGTGCCCACACAGCAACTAATGAAAAACTGTTTTTT. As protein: CASSAHTATNEKLFF. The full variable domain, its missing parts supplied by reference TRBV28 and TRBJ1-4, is DVKVTQSSRYLVKRTGEKVFLECVQDMDHENMFWYRQDPGLGLRLIYFSYDVKMKEKGDIPEGYSVSREKKERFSLILESASTNQTSMYLCASSAHTATNEKLFFGSGTQLSVL.

Here the CDR3 reads CSVENAPGDTEAFF. For the CDR3, the DNA is TGCAGCGTTGAAAACGCACCGGGGGACACTGAAGCTTTCTTT. V usage is TRBV29-1 and J usage is TRBJ1-1; weak D call: TRBD1 (5 bases). Per the germline V gene, CDR1 is SQVTM and CDR2 is ANQGSEA. V dropped 2 bases and J dropped 3 bases, with 13 bases sitting between them. The CDR3 sequence is 14 residues long.

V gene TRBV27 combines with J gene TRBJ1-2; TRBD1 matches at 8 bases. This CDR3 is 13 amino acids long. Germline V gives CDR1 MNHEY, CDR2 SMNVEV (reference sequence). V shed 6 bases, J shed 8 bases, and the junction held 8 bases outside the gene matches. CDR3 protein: CASSRQGKEGYTF. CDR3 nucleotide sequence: TGTGCCAGCAGCAGACAGGGGAAGGAGGGCTACACCTTC.

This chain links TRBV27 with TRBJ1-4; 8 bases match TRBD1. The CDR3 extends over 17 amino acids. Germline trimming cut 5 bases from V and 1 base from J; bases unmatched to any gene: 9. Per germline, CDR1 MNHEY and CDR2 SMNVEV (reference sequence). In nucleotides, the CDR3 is TGTGCCAGCAGTCTCGCTGGACAGGGTCGAACTAATGAAAAACTGTTTTTT. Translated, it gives CASSLAGQGRTNEKLFF.

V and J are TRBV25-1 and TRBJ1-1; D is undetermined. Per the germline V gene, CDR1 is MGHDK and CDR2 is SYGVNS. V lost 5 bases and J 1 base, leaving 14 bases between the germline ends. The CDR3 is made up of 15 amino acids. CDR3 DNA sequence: TGTGCCAGCAGTTCAGGCTACCCTTCGAACACTGAAGCTTTCTTT. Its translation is CASSSGYPSNTEAFF.

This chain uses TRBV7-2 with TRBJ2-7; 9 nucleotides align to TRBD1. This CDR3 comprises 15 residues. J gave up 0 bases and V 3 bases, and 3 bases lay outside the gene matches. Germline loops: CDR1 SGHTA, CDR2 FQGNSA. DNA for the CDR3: TGTGCCAGCAGCTTCGGGACAGGGTCCTCCTACGAGCAGTACTTC. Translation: CASSFGTGSSYEQYF.

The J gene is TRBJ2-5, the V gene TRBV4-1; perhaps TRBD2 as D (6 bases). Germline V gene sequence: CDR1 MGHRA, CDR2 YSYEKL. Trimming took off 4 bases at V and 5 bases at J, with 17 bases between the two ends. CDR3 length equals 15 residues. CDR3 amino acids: CASSPSWGGVETQYF. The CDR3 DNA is TGCGCCAGCAGCCCCAGTTGGGGCGGGGTGGAGACCCAGTACTTC.

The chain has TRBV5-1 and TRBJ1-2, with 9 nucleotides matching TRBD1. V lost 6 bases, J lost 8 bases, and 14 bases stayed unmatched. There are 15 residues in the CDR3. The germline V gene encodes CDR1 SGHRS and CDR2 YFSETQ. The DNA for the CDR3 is TGCGCCAGCAACCAGGGGCCACAGGGGGCGACGGGCTACACCTTC. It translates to CASNQGPQGATGYTF.

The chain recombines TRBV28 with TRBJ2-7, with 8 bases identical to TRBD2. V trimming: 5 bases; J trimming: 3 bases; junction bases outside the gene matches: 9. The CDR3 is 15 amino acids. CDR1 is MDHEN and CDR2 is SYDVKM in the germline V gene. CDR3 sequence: CASSARDGGVYEQYF. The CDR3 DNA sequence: TGTGCCAGCAGTGCCCGGGACGGGGGGGTCTACGAGCAGTACTTC.